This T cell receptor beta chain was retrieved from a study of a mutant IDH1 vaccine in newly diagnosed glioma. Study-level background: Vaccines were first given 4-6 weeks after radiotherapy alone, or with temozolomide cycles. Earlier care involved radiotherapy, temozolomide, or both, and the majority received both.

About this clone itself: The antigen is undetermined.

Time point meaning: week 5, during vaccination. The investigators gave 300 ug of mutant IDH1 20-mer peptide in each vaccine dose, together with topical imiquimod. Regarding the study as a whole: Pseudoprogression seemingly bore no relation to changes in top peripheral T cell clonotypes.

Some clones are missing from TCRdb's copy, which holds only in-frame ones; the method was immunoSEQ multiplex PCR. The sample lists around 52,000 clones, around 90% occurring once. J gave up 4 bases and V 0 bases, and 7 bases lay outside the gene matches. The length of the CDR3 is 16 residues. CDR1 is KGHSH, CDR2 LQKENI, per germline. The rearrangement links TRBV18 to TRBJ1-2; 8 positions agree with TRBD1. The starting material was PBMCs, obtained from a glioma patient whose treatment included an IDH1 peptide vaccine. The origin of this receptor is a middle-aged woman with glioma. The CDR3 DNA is TGTGCCAGCTCACCACCGAGGACAGGGCCAGGCTATGGCTACACCTTC. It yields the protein CASSPPRTGPGYGYTF.